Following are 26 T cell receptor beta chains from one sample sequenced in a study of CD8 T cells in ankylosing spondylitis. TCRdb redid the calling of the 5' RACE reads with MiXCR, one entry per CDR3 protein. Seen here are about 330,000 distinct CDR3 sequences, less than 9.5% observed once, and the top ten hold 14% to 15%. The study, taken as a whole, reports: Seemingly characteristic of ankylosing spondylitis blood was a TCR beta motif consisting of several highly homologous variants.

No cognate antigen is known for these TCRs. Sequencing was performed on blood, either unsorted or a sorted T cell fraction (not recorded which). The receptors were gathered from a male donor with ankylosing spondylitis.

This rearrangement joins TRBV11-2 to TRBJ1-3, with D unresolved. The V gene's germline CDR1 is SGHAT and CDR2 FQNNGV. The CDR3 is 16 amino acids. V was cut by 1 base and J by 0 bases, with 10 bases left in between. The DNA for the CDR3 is TGTGCCAGCAGCTTAGTCTGGCAGATCTCTGGAAACACCATATATTTT. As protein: CASSLVWQISGNTIYF.

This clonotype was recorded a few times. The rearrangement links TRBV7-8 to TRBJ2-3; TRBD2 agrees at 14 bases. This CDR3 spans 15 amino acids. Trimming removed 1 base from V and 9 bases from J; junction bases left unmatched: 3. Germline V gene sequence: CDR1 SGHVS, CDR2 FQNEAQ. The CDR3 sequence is CASSLGGLAGETQYF. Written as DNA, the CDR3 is TGTGCCAGCAGCTTAGGGGGACTAGCGGGAGAAACGCAGTATTTT.

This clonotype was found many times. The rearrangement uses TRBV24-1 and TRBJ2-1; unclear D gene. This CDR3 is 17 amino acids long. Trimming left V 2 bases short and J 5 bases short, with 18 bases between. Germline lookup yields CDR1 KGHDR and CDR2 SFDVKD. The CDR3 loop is CATSDSGGPSWNNEQFF. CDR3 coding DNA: TGTGCCACCAGTGATTCTGGCGGACCAAGCTGGAACAATGAGCAGTTCTTC.

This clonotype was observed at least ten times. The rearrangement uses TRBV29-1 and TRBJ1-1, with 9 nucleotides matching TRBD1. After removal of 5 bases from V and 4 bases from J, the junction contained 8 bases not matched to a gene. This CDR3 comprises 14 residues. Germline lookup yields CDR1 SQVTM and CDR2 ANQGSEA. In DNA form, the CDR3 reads TGCAGCGTTCTTCTGACAGGGGGGGGCACTGAAGCTTTCTTT. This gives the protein CSVLLTGGGTEAFF.

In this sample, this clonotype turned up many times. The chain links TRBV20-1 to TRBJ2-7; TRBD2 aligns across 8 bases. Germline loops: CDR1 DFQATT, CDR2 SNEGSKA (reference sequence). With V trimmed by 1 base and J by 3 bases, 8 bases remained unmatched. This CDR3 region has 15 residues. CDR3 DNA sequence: TGCAGTGCTAGAGTTTTAGCGGGACGGTACTACGAGCAGTACTTC. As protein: CSARVLAGRYYEQYF.

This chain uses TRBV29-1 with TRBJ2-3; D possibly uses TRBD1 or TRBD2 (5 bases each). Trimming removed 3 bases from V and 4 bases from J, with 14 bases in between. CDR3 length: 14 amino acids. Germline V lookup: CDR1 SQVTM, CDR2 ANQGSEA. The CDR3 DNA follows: TGCAGCGTTGAGGGGGAGATTTGGCCAGATACGCAGTATTTT. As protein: CSVEGEIWPDTQYF.

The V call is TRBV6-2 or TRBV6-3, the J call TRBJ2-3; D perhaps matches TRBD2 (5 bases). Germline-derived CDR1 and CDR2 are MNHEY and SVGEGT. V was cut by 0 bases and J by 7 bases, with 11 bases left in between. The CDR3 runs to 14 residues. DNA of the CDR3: TGTGCCAGCAGTTACTCGAGTGTAGCGAATACGCAGTATTTT. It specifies CASSYSSVANTQYF.

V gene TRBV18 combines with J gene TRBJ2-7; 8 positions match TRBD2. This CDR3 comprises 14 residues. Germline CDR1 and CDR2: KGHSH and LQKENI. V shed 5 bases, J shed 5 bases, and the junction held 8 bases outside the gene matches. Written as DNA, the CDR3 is TGTGCCAGCTCAATGGTAAGCGGGAGAGACGAGCAGTACTTC. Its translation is CASSMVSGRDEQYF.

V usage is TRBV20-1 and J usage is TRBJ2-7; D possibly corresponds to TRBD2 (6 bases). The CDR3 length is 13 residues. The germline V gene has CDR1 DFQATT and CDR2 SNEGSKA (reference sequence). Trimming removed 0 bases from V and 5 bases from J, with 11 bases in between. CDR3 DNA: TGCAGTGCTAGAGACCCTGGAGGGCACGAGCAGTACTTC. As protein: CSARDPGGHEQYF.

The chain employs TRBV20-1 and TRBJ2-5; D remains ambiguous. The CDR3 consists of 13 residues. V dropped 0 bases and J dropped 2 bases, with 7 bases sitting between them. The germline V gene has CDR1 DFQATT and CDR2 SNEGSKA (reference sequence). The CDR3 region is CSAREVSQETQYF. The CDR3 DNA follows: TGCAGTGCTAGAGAGGTCTCTCAAGAGACCCAGTACTTC.

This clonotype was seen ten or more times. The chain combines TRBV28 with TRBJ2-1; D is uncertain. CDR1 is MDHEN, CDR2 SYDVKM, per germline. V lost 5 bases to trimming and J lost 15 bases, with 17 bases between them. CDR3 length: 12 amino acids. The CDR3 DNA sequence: TGTGCCAGCAGTAACAGCCCCGATTTAACGTTCTTC. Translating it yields CASSNSPDLTFF.

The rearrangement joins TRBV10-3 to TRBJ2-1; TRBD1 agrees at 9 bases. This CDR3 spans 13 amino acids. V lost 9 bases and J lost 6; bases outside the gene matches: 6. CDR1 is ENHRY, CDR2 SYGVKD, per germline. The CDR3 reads CAIQGALGNEQFF. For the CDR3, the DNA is TGTGCCATACAGGGGGCGCTTGGCAATGAGCAGTTCTTC.

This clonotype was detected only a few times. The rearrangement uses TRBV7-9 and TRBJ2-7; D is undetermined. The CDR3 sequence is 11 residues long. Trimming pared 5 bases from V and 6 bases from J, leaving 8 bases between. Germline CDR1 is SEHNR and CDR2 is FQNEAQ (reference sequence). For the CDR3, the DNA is TGTGCCAGCAGCGAAACAACCGAGCAGTACTTC. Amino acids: CASSETTEQYF.

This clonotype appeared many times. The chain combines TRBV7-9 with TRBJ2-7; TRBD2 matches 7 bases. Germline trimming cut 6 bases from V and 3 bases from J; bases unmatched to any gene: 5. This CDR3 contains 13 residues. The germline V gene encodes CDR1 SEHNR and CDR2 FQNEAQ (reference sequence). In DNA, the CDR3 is TGTGCCAGCAGGCCGGGGGGAATCTACGAGCAGTACTTC. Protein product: CASRPGGIYEQYF.

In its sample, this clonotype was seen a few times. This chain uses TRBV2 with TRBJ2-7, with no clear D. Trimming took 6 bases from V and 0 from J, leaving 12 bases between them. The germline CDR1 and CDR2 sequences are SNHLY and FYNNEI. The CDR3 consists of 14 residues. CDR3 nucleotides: TGTGCCAGCAGCCCTCGAGGAGTCTCCTACGAGCAGTACTTC. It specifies CASSPRGVSYEQYF.

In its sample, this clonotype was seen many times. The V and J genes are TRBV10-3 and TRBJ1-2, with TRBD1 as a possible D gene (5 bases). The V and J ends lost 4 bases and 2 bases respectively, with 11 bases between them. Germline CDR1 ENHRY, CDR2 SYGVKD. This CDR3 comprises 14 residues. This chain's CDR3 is CAISGAGMNYGYTF. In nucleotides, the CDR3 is TGTGCCATCAGTGGGGCAGGGATGAACTATGGCTACACCTTC.

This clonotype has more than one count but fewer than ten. The chain's CDR3 is CASSQARGYGEQFF. In DNA form, the CDR3 reads TGTGCCAGCAGCCAAGCCCGCGGGTACGGTGAGCAGTTCTTC. The chain links TRBV3-1 to TRBJ2-1; a possible D gene is TRBD2 (5 bases). The length of the CDR3 is 14 residues. Trimming pared 1 base from V and 9 bases from J, leaving 13 bases between. Germline CDR1 reads LGHDT; CDR2 reads YNNKEL (reference sequence).

The DNA of the CDR3 is TGTGCCAGCAGCTATCGGACAGGGAACACTGAAGCTTTCTTT. Translation: CASSYRTGNTEAFF. The chain carries TRBV7-6 and TRBJ1-1; 7 bases fit TRBD1. V dropped 4 bases and J dropped 1; count of bases not matched to a gene: 3. Germline assignment: CDR1 SGHVS and CDR2 FNYEAQ. CDR3 length: 14 residues.

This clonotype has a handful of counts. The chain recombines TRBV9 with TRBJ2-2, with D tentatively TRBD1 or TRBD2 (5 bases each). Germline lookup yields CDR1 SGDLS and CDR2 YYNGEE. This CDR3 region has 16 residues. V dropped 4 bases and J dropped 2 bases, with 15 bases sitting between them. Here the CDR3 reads CASSFEWGRNTGELFF. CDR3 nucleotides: TGTGCCAGCAGCTTCGAGTGGGGGAGAAACACCGGGGAGCTGTTTTTT.

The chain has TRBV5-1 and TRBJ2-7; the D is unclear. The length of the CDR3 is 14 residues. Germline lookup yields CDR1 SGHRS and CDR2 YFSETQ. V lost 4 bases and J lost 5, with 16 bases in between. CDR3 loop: CASSGGATTHEQYF. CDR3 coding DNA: TGCGCCAGCAGCGGCGGCGCCACCACCCACGAGCAGTACTTC.

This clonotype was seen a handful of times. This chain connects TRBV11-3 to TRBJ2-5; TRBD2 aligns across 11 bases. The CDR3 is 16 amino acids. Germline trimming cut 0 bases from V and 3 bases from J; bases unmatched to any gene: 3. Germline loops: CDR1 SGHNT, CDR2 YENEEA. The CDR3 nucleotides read TGTGCCAGCAGCTTAGACTCGGGACTAGCGGAAGAGACCCAGTACTTC. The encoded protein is CASSLDSGLAEETQYF.

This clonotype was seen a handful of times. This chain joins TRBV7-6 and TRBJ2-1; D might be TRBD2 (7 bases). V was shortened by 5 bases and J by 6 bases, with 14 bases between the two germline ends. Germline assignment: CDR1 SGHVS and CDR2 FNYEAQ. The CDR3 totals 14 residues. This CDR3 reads CASSIRGGGNEQFF. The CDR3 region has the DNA TGTGCCAGCAGCATTCGGGGAGGGGGCAATGAGCAGTTCTTC.

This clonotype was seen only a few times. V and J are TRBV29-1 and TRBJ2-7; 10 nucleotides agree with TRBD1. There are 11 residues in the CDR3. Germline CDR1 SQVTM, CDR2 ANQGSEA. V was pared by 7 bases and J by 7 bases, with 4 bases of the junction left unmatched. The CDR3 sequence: CSGGTGAEQYF. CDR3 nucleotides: TGCAGCGGCGGGACAGGGGCTGAGCAGTACTTC.

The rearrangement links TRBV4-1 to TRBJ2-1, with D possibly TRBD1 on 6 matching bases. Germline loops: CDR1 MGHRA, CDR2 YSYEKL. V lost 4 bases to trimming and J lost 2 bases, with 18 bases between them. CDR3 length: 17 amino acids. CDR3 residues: CASSRQGLVGAYNEQFF. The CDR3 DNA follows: TGCGCCAGCAGCCGTCAGGGGTTGGTTGGTGCCTACAATGAGCAGTTCTTC.

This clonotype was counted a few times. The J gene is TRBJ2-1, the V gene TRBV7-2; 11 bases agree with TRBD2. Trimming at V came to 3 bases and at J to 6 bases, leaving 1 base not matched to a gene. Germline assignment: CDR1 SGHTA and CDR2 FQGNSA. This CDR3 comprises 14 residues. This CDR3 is CASSFSGRGNEQFF. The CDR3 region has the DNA TGTGCCAGCAGCTTTAGCGGGAGGGGCAATGAGCAGTTCTTC.

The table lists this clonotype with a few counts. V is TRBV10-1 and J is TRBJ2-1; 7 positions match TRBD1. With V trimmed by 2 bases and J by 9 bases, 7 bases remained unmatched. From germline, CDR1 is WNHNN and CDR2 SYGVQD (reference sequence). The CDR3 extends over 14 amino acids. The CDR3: CASSELMAGGEQFF. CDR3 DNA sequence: TGCGCCAGCAGTGAGCTGATGGCAGGGGGTGAGCAGTTCTTC.